One and the same sample provided the 13 T cell receptor beta chains below, sequenced in a study of blood T cell repertoires in COVID-19. TCRdb's table, derived via immunoSEQ multiplex PCR, lists solely in-frame clones and lacks some. The table has roughly 100,000 clones, 87% seen once. The sequencing input was peripheral blood. The origin of the receptors is a woman between 45 and 65 years old with COVID-19, enrolled during active disease.

The chain recombines TRBV7-3 with TRBJ1-2; no reliable D call. Trimming pared 1 base from V and 6 bases from J, leaving 12 bases between. The CDR3 is 14 residues long. The germline V gene encodes CDR1 SGHTA and CDR2 FQGTGA. This chain's CDR3 is CASSLMEGMDGYTF. CDR3 nucleotides: TGTGCCAGCAGCTTAATGGAGGGAATGGATGGCTACACCTTC. The entire variable domain, with the rest obtained from reference TRBV7-3 and TRBJ1-2, is as follows: GAGVSQTPSNKVTEKGKYVELRCDPISGHTALYWYRQSLGQGPEFLIYFQGTGAADDSGLPNDRFFAVRPEGSVSTLKIQRTERGDSAVYLCASSLMEGMDGYTFGSGTRLTVV.

The V call is TRBV18, the J call TRBJ2-7; D is undetermined. This CDR3 has 14 amino acids. Between the trimmed V and J ends, which lost 0 bases and 4 bases, there was a span of 10 bases. CDR1 and CDR2 (germline): KGHSH, LQKENI. The CDR3 region is CASSPPANPYEQYF. CDR3 DNA sequence: TGTGCCAGCTCACCACCAGCAAACCCTTACGAGCAGTACTTC.

The chain employs TRBV24-1 and TRBJ1-5; D remains ambiguous. Germline V lookup: CDR1 KGHDR, CDR2 SFDVKD. CDR3 size: 12 residues. Trimming took 2 bases from V and 5 from J, leaving 3 bases between them. Here the CDR3 reads CATSDSDQPQHF. CDR3 DNA sequence: TGTGCCACCAGTGATTCGGATCAGCCCCAGCATTTT.

This chain uses TRBV27 with TRBJ1-1; the match to TRBD1 covers 8 bases. Germline CDR1 MNHEY, CDR2 SMNVEV (reference sequence). This CDR3 comprises 15 residues. J gave up 6 bases and V 5 bases, and 11 bases lay outside the gene matches. The DNA of the CDR3 is TGTGCCAGCAGTCCGCGGACAGGGTCTAGCGCTGAAGCTTTCTTT. It translates to CASSPRTGSSAEAFF.

J is TRBJ1-2 and V is TRBV28; 7 nucleotides line up with TRBD1. The CDR3 totals 15 residues. V dropped 7 bases and J dropped 4; count of bases not matched to a gene: 12. Germline assignment: CDR1 MDHEN and CDR2 SYDVKM. CDR3 protein: CASTHTGDRSYGYTF. The CDR3, as DNA: TGTGCCAGCACTCATACAGGGGATAGGAGCTATGGCTACACCTTC.

Only one count was recorded for this clone. The J gene is TRBJ2-3, the V gene TRBV7-9; D is possibly TRBD1 (5 bases). This CDR3 has 14 residues. Germline V gives CDR1 SEHNR, CDR2 FQNEAQ (reference sequence). V lost 0 bases and J lost 2, with 6 bases in between. This CDR3 reads CASSLAGLTDTQYF. CDR3 sequence (DNA): TGTGCCAGCAGCTTAGCGGGGCTCACAGATACGCAGTATTTT.

This rearrangement joins TRBV15 to TRBJ2-3; 7 nucleotides agree with TRBD2. This CDR3 is built from 15 residues. V dropped 5 bases and J dropped 4; count of bases not matched to a gene: 9. Germline CDR1 LNHNV, CDR2 YYDKDF (reference sequence). CDR3 DNA: TGTGCCACCAGCGCTTACAGCGGGGCCGCAGATACGCAGTATTTT. It translates to CATSAYSGAADTQYF.

This clone was detected a few times. The V call is TRBV6-2 or TRBV6-3, the J call TRBJ1-1, with D possibly being TRBD1 (6 bases). The CDR3 contains 14 residues. Deletions cut 3 bases from V and 5 bases from J, with 13 bases between. Germline V gene data show CDR1 as MNHEY and CDR2 as SVGEGT. This CDR3 reads CASSYLRGGTEAFF. The CDR3 region has the DNA TGTGCCAGCAGTTATTTGAGGGGGGGTACTGAAGCTTTCTTT.

V usage is TRBV7-6 and J usage is TRBJ2-3; a weak D match, TRBD2 (5 bases). From germline, CDR1 is SGHVS and CDR2 FNYEAQ. The V gene lost 5 bases and the J gene lost 0 bases, with 15 bases spanning the gap. The CDR3 is 16 amino acids. DNA for the CDR3: TGTGCCAGCAGCGCACGGACGTGGACTAGCACAGATACGCAGTATTTT. It translates to CASSARTWTSTDTQYF.

J is TRBJ1-1 and V is TRBV6-6; D not certain. The CDR3 has 13 residues. V lost 2 bases to trimming and J lost 8 bases, with 12 bases between them. Germline V gene lookup returns CDR1 MNHNY and CDR2 SVGAGI (reference sequence). The CDR3 nucleotides read TGTGCCAGCAGTTACCCGGGGAGGGTCGAAGCTTTCTTT. This gives the protein CASSYPGRVEAFF.

The gene calls are TRBV19 and TRBJ2-7; TRBD1 aligns across 9 bases. Per the germline V gene, CDR1 is LNHDA and CDR2 is SQIVND (reference sequence). Germline trimming cut 5 bases from V and 0 bases from J; bases unmatched to any gene: 5. The CDR3 totals 15 residues. This CDR3 is CASSPGQGTSYEQYF. The CDR3, as DNA: TGTGCCAGTAGTCCAGGACAGGGGACCTCCTACGAGCAGTACTTC.

The V and J genes are TRBV7-2 and TRBJ2-1; TRBD2 aligns across 14 bases. Germline values: CDR1 SGHTA, CDR2 FQGNSA. J was trimmed by 5 bases and V by 1 base; bases with no gene match: 7. CDR3 length equals 18 residues. CDR3 nucleotide sequence: TGTGCCAGCAGCTTAGGGGGGACTAGCGGGGGCTCTCACAATGAGCAGTTCTTC. Protein sequence: CASSLGGTSGGSHNEQFF. The variable domain in full, with the rest retrieved from reference TRBV7-2 and TRBJ2-1, is GAGVSQSPSNKVTEKGKDVELRCDPISGHTALYWYRQSLGQGLEFLIYFQGNSAPDKSGLPSDRFSAERTGGSVSTLTIQRTQQEDSAVYLCASSLGGTSGGSHNEQFFGPGTRLTVL.

The genes are TRBV11-2 and TRBJ2-7, with a possible D match to TRBD2 (5 bases). CDR1 is SGHAT, CDR2 FQNNGV, per germline. This CDR3 is built from 19 residues. Trimming cost V 5 bases and J 1 base, with 27 bases left between them. The CDR3 sequence: CASSHLAGHWERPSYEQYF. Written as DNA, the CDR3 is TGTGCCAGCAGCCACCTGGCCGGGCACTGGGAGAGACCTTCCTACGAGCAGTACTTC.